One and the same sample provided the 17 T cell receptor beta chains below, sequenced in a study of T cell responses to AZD1222 COVID-19 vaccine. TCRdb's table, derived via immunoSEQ multiplex PCR, lists solely in-frame clones and lacks some. The profile shows 150,000 to 180,000 clones, 85% to 90% of them singletons. This specimen consisted of peripheral blood, obtained on day 0 of MenACWY control vaccination. All receptors come from an adult in good health.

This clone was observed once. This chain joins TRBV5-1 and TRBJ2-6, with a possible D match to TRBD1 (6 bases). V was clipped by 3 bases and J by 0 bases, with 19 bases between them. This CDR3 region has 19 residues. Germline V gives CDR1 SGHRS, CDR2 YFSETQ. The CDR3 DNA reads as TGCGCCAGCAGCTCCTACTTTCAGGGGACCACCTCTGGGGCCAACGTCCTGACTTTC. Residues: CASSSYFQGTTSGANVLTF.

V gene TRBV7-6 combines with J gene TRBJ1-3, with 7 positions matching TRBD1. V lost 3 bases, J lost 0 bases, and 5 bases stayed unmatched. The germline CDR1 and CDR2 sequences are SGHVS and FNYEAQ. CDR3 length equals 16 residues. CDR3 in DNA: TGTGCCAGCAGCTTGGGACAGCCAAACTCTGGAAACACCATATATTTT. Amino acid sequence: CASSLGQPNSGNTIYF. Looking up the rest from reference TRBV7-6 and TRBJ1-3 gives the full variable domain: GAGVSQSPRYKVTKRGQDVALRCDPISGHVSLYWYRQALGQGPEFLTYFNYEAQQDKSGLPNDRFSAERPEGSISTLTIQRTEQRDSAMYRCASSLGQPNSGNTIYFGEGSWLTVV.

The J gene is TRBJ2-5, the V gene TRBV3-1 (or the pseudogene TRBV3-2); TRBD2 matches 14 bases. V was pared by 4 bases and J by 2 bases, with 3 bases of the junction left unmatched. The CDR3 sequence is 16 residues long. The germline V gene encodes CDR1 LGHDT and CDR2 YNNKEL (reference sequence). The CDR3 region has the DNA TGTGCCAGCAGCCTGAGACTAGCGGGGGGGCAAGAGACCCAGTACTTC. This sequence encodes CASSLRLAGGQETQYF.

The genes are TRBV4-1 and TRBJ2-6; tentatively, D is TRBD2 (5 bases). The CDR3 covers 17 residues. The germline V and J ends were trimmed by 2 bases and 0 bases, with 11 bases remaining between them. Germline V lookup: CDR1 MGHRA, CDR2 YSYEKL. Written as DNA, the CDR3 is TGCGCCAGCAGCCAATTGGCAGGAGGCTCTGGGGCCAACGTCCTGACTTTC. Residues: CASSQLAGGSGANVLTF.

The chain carries TRBV7-9 and TRBJ1-1; the D gene is possibly TRBD1 (6 bases). The length of the CDR3 is 12 residues. CDR1 and CDR2 (germline): SEHNR, FQNEAQ (reference sequence). Trimming took 4 bases from V and 9 from J, leaving 12 bases between them. CDR3 sequence: CASSSTGFQAFF. The CDR3 DNA follows: TGTGCCAGCAGCTCGACAGGTTTTCAAGCTTTCTTT.

The chain carries TRBV9 and TRBJ2-5; D gene ambiguous. There are 15 residues in the CDR3. V was trimmed by 0 bases and J by 5 bases, leaving 14 bases between them. The germline V gene has CDR1 SGDLS and CDR2 YYNGEE. The CDR3: CASSVGGNRLETQYF. In DNA, the CDR3 is TGTGCCAGCAGCGTAGGCGGCAATCGGTTGGAGACCCAGTACTTC. The full variable domain, its missing parts supplied by reference TRBV9 and TRBJ2-5, is DSGVTQTPKHLITATGQRVTLRCSPRSGDLSVYWYQQSLDQGLQFLIQYYNGEERAKGNILERFSAQQFPDLHSELNLSSLELGDSALYFCASSVGGNRLETQYFGPGTRLLVL.

The chain couples TRBV9 to TRBJ1-4; no firm D call. Looked up from germline, CDR1 is SGDLS and CDR2 is YYNGEE. With 3 bases removed from V and 13 bases from J, the gap between germline ends came to 19 bases. The CDR3 totals 14 residues. This CDR3 reads CASSARTADGTLFF. The CDR3 DNA is TGTGCCAGCAGCGCCCGGACGGCTGACGGTACACTGTTTTTT.

J is TRBJ2-7 and V is TRBV4-1; no reliable D call. This CDR3 has 15 residues. Germline V CDR1 and CDR2: MGHRA, YSYEKL. The V end lost 0 bases, the J end lost 2 bases, and 11 bases lay between the germline ends. The CDR3 DNA is TGCGCCAGCAGCCAAGATGACGGCAGTGCCTACGAGCAGTACTTC. It translates to CASSQDDGSAYEQYF.

The CDR3 nucleotides are TGTGCCAGCAGCCTAGGAGGCAGGCCTGACACCATATATTTT. Translation: CASSLGGRPDTIYF. The chain recombines TRBV11-3 with TRBJ1-3; D remains unclear. Germline values: CDR1 SGHNT, CDR2 YENEEA. The V and J ends lost 5 bases and 8 bases respectively, with 16 bases between them. The CDR3 loop spans 14 amino acids.

The chain links TRBV19 to TRBJ1-1, with D hard to call. CDR3 size: 14 residues. CDR1 is LNHDA and CDR2 is SQIVND in the germline V gene (reference sequence). The V and J ends lost 3 bases and 5 bases respectively, with 13 bases between them. This CDR3 is CASSIALERTEAFF. In DNA form, the CDR3 reads TGTGCCAGTAGTATCGCTCTTGAACGGACTGAAGCTTTCTTT.

The chain has TRBV6-1 and TRBJ1-2; 7 bases align to TRBD1. The junction had 5 bases not matched to a gene; V was cut back by 3 bases and J by 7 bases. The CDR3 is made up of 13 amino acids. CDR1 and CDR2 (germline): MNHNS, SASEGT. CDR3 DNA sequence: TGTGCCAGCAGTGATACAGGGGTTCGTGGCTACACCTTC. Protein product: CASSDTGVRGYTF.

The chain has TRBV19 and TRBJ1-1; no definite D call. The CDR3 runs to 13 residues. Germline CDR1 and CDR2: LNHDA and SQIVND (reference sequence). Trimming removed 1 base at V and 11 bases at J, with 14 bases between. The CDR3 spells CASSIVGGDPAFF. CDR3 DNA sequence: TGTGCCAGTAGTATAGTAGGTGGAGACCCCGCTTTCTTT.

The chain combines TRBV5-5 with TRBJ2-2; D unresolved. Trimming left V 0 bases short and J 1 base short, with 10 bases between. Germline values: CDR1 SGHKS, CDR2 YYEKEE (reference sequence). The CDR3 sequence is 16 residues long. The CDR3 DNA reads TGTGCCAGCAGCTTGGCAGGCGGTAGGAACACCGGGGAGCTGTTTTTT. Encoded protein: CASSLAGGRNTGELFF.

The chain is built from TRBV5-8 and TRBJ1-5; possible D gene TRBD1, 5 bases. The CDR3 runs 14 residues. Germline V gives CDR1 SGHTS, CDR2 YDEGEE. V lost 4 bases, J lost 2 bases, and 10 bases lay in between. CDR3 sequence: CASSLGVGNQPQHF. The CDR3 coding sequence is TGTGCCAGCAGCCTAGGGGTTGGCAATCAGCCCCAGCATTTT.

The V gene is TRBV7-9, the J gene TRBJ1-6; D uncertain. Trimming took off 5 bases at V and 9 bases at J, with 17 bases between the two ends. This CDR3 has 15 amino acids. Looked up from germline, CDR1 is SEHNR and CDR2 is FQNEAQ (reference sequence). The CDR3 region has the DNA TGTGCCAGCAGCCCCCAAGGCGGGCTCGGTTCACCCCTCCACTTT. The encoded protein is CASSPQGGLGSPLHF.

The chain joins TRBV12-3 or TRBV12-4 to TRBJ2-1; D might be TRBD2 (6 bases). The CDR3 contains 13 residues. With 2 bases removed from V and 12 bases from J, the gap between germline ends came to 14 bases. The CDR3 DNA reads TGTGCCAGCAGTTTAACGGGAGATCAGGGGCAGTTCTTC. Translating gives CASSLTGDQGQFF.

The V call is TRBV6-4, the J call TRBJ2-2; 7 nucleotides align to TRBD2. Germline V gene data show CDR1 as MRHNA and CDR2 as SNTAGT. This CDR3 has 15 amino acids. Unmatched junction bases numbered 8, after V lost 3 bases and J lost 7 bases. The CDR3 loop reads CASSEDGRSGGELFF. In DNA, the CDR3 is TGTGCCAGCAGTGAAGACGGGAGGTCCGGCGGGGAGCTGTTTTTT.